This T cell receptor (beta chain) was obtained from a study of shared clonotypes between healthy human individuals. Only in-frame clones appear in the TCRdb table, and some are missing; sequencing was by immunoSEQ multiplex PCR. The table includes approximately 100,000 clones, around 71% detected once. The sample consisted of memory CD8+ T cells sorted from blood. Subset here: CD45RO+ cells pooled with CCR7-negative TemRA cells. The receptor's source is a woman aged 25 to 39 in good health.

DNA for the CDR3: TGTGCCAGCAGTGATATAGGGGGAGGCATGAACACTGAAGCTTTCTTT. Its translation is CASSDIGGGMNTEAFF. J is TRBJ1-1 and V is TRBV25-1; D possibly corresponds to TRBD1 (6 bases). The CDR3 has 16 amino acids. V lost 3 bases to trimming and J lost 0 bases, with 14 bases between them. Germline V gene data show CDR1 as MGHDK and CDR2 as SYGVNS.